This T cell receptor beta chain was recorded in a study of cytomegalovirus exposure and HLA in healthy donors. With 60 Vbeta and 13 Jbeta primers, the PCR was carried out. Produced via immunoSEQ multiplex PCR; TCRdb's table is partial and in-frame only. The sample yields about 140,000 clones, roughly three quarters seen once. Trimming pared 6 bases from V and 2 bases from J, leaving 8 bases between. Germline V lookup: CDR1 MNHNY, CDR2 SVGAGI (reference sequence). This CDR3 has 12 amino acids. The sequencing input was PBMCs. This receptor was obtained from a man aged 30-40 years in good health and CMV-seronegative. V usage is TRBV6-6 and J usage is TRBJ2-7; D is ambiguous. The CDR3 is CASRSRAYEQYF. Written as DNA, the CDR3 is TGTGCCAGCAGGAGCCGAGCCTACGAGCAGTACTTC.